This T cell receptor beta chain emerged from a study of radiation and T cells in renal cell carcinoma. Here immunoSEQ multiplex PCR was the method, and the copy in TCRdb shows in-frame clones only, minus some. The sample carries about 91,000 clones, 82% recorded once. V lost 2 bases to trimming and J lost 0 bases, with 11 bases between them. The CDR3 loop spans 15 amino acids. Germline V gene data show CDR1 as MNHEY and CDR2 as SMNVEV (reference sequence). Noted time point: baseline pretreatment blood. As for treatment: 15 Gy SBRT to primary tumor, nephrectomy 4 weeks later. The gene calls are TRBV27 and TRBJ2-7; TRBD1 is a possible D gene (5 bases). This sequence originates from a man aged 55 to 69 with renal cell carcinoma. Here the sequenced sample was blood, taken from a patient whose treatment included radiotherapy and nephrectomy. The CDR3: CASSLGQGFSYEQYF. CDR3 sequence (DNA): TGTGCCAGCAGTTTAGGGCAGGGATTCTCCTACGAGCAGTACTTC.